The 7 T cell receptor beta chains below come from one sample, sequenced in a study of CD8+ T cells in alopecia areata. Reverse transcribed after extraction, RNA yielded cDNA as the sequencing template. Clones were read by immunoSEQ multiplex PCR, and TCRdb kept only the in-frame ones, dropping some. This table holds 110,000 or so clones, less than 60% found once. Specified treatment: oral pan-JAK inhibitor, 5-10 mg twice daily. The sequencing used CD4+ T cells sorted from blood, collected at week 24, from a patient treated with tofacitinib. The source of these receptors is a human donor with alopecia areata.

A note on this clone: At one end, the junction sequence differs from germline, possibly due to a read error. V gene TRBV28 combines with J gene TRBJ2-5, with TRBD2 as a possible D gene (6 bases). The CDR3 is made up of 15 amino acids. The germline CDR1 and CDR2 sequences are MDHEN and SYDVKM. This CDR3 reads CASSERTTIQGTQYF. CDR3 DNA sequence: TGTGCCAGCAGTGAGAGGACTACTATTCAAGGGACCCAGTACTTC.

The chain links TRBV4-2 to TRBJ2-2; TRBD2 agrees at 11 bases. Per the germline V gene, CDR1 is LGHNA and CDR2 is YNFKEQ. V lost 0 bases to trimming and J lost 3 bases; unmatched junction nucleotides: 6. The CDR3 totals 18 residues. Here the CDR3 DNA reads TGTGCCAGCAGCCAAGAGCTAGCGGGGGGCACTTACACCGGGGAGCTGTTTTTT. It is translated as CASSQELAGGTYTGELFF.

This chain uses TRBV7-2 with TRBJ2-4; D not resolved. V gave up 8 bases and J gave up 5 bases, with 16 bases separating them. Germline CDR1 and CDR2: SGHTA and FQGNSA. The CDR3 extends over 14 amino acids. Here the CDR3 reads CASRSGPKENIQYF. The CDR3 nucleotides read TGTGCCAGCCGTTCCGGGCCCAAAGAAAACATTCAGTACTTC.

This clone occurred once. The CDR3 loop reads CASSPPGFEQYF. The DNA for the CDR3 is TGTGCCAGCTCACCACCGGGGTTCGAGCAGTACTTC. The chain carries TRBV18 and TRBJ2-7; D is undetermined. This CDR3 comprises 12 residues. CDR1 and CDR2 (germline): KGHSH, LQKENI. V lost 0 bases and J 6 bases, leaving 6 bases between the germline ends.

The genes are TRBV6-5 and TRBJ1-5; D is uncertain. The CDR3 loop spans 15 amino acids. V was trimmed by 0 bases and J by 4 bases, leaving 10 bases between them. Germline values: CDR1 MNHEY, CDR2 SVGAGI. CDR3 DNA: TGTGCCAGCAGTTACTCCCCCCGTATTAATCAGCCCCAGCATTTT. Its translation: CASSYSPRINQPQHF.

The J gene is TRBJ1-2, the V gene TRBV6-5; possible D gene TRBD1, 6 bases. The V end lost 5 bases, the J end lost 8 bases, and 21 bases lay between the germline ends. From germline, CDR1 is MNHEY and CDR2 SVGAGI. The CDR3 is 15 amino acids. The CDR3 spells CASSPAGRGGSGYTF. The CDR3 DNA is TGTGCCAGCAGTCCCGCGGGCAGGGGAGGAAGCGGCTACACCTTC.

V usage is TRBV2 and J usage is TRBJ1-4, with D tentatively TRBD1 (6 bases). Germline V gene data show CDR1 as SNHLY and CDR2 as FYNNEI. V was pared by 6 bases and J by 0 bases, with 20 bases between. The CDR3 runs 18 residues. CDR3 amino acids: CASRETGTKRATNEKLFF. CDR3 DNA sequence: TGTGCCAGCAGAGAGACCGGGACAAAAAGGGCAACTAATGAAAAACTGTTTTTT. Full variable domain (outside the CDR3, taken from reference TRBV2 and TRBJ1-4): EPEVTQTPSHQVTQMGQEVILRCVPISNHLYFYWYRQILGQKVEFLVSFYNNEISEKSEIFDDQFSVERPDGSNFTLKIRSTKLEDSAMYFCASRETGTKRATNEKLFFGSGTQLSVL.